These T cell receptor beta chains were read from a single sample in a study of blood T cell repertoires in COVID-19. Generated by immunoSEQ multiplex PCR, the TCRdb table keeps only in-frame clones and is missing some. Of 150,000 to 200,000 clones listed, around nine tenths are singletons. What was sequenced was peripheral blood. These receptors were obtained from a man in his late teens or twenties with active or convalescent COVID-19. Both conserved end residues are part of each CDR3.

TRBV28,TRBJ2-3,CASSLPGTGVLSTDTQYF
TRBV3-1/TRBV3-2,TRBJ2-3,CASSRRGARSGPDTQYF
TRBV14,TRBJ1-1,CASSQDIGVNTEAFF
TRBV7-6,TRBJ2-1,CASSLMAGQGTYNEQFF
TRBV25-1,TRBJ2-1,CASSEQVNEQFF
TRBV19,TRBJ1-1,CASSIPGGGTEAFF
TRBV12-3/TRBV12-4,TRBJ1-1,CASRKGHAFF
TRBV14,TRBJ2-7,CASSQWAGASEQYF
TRBV5-5,TRBJ1-1,CASSREGHRNTEAFF
TRBV5-4,TRBJ2-7,CASSLGRGYYEQYF
TRBV27,TRBJ1-6,CASSLGTEGGLLHF
TRBV20-1,TRBJ2-1,CSATGGLAPFF
TRBV28,TRBJ2-3,CASSLTVLSSTDTQYF
TRBV18,TRBJ2-1,CASSPADMGSYNEQFF
TRBV11-2,TRBJ1-4,CASSSPRSGAKLFF
TRBV11-1,TRBJ2-1,CASSLAGSNEQFF
TRBV28,TRBJ1-1,CASSSRGTANTEAFF
TRBV5-6,TRBJ1-1,CASRRQGAGWTEAFF
TRBV4-2,TRBJ2-2,CASSPQTSGSATGELFF
TRBV7-2,TRBJ2-1,CASSQGGQYYNEQFF
TRBV5-1,TRBJ2-5,CASMGQGQETQYF
TRBV6-1,TRBJ1-5,CASSESRDRVPQHF
TRBV5-4,TRBJ2-1,CASSPSGGAYEQFF